This entry concerns a single TCR beta chain. Its specificity is not known. The V gene lost 3 bases and the J gene lost 2 bases, with 14 bases spanning the gap. CDR1 and CDR2 (germline): MDHEN, SYDVKM. The CDR3 is 16 amino acids. Autoimmune disease history or systemic immunosuppression was exclusionary. Measured with immunoSEQ multiplex PCR; TCRdb has only the in-frame clones, and not every one. Of nearly 50,000 clones listed, about 93% are singletons. This sample is drawn from a study of OX40 agonist ivuxolimab in advanced cancers. Whole-study results and caveats: Expanded clones belonging to CD8+ T cells outnumbered, on average, those of CD4+.

The chain employs TRBV28 and TRBJ1-5, with D maybe TRBD1 (6 bases). The receptor was derived from an adult with an advanced solid tumor such as melanoma, head and neck, liver or kidney cancer. The sample in question was CD4+ or CD8+ T cells sorted from blood, obtained in a trial of the OX40 agonist ivuxolimab. As DNA, the CDR3 is TGTGCCAGCAGTTTCGGGTGGGACAAAGGCAATCAGCCCCAGCATTTT. Amino acid sequence: CASSFGWDKGNQPQHF. The complete variable domain, with remaining parts taken from reference TRBV28 and TRBJ1-5, reads DVKVTQSSRYLVKRTGEKVFLECVQDMDHENMFWYRQDPGLGLRLIYFSYDVKMKEKGDIPEGYSVSREKKERFSLILESASTNQTSMYLCASSFGWDKGNQPQHFGDGTRLSIL.